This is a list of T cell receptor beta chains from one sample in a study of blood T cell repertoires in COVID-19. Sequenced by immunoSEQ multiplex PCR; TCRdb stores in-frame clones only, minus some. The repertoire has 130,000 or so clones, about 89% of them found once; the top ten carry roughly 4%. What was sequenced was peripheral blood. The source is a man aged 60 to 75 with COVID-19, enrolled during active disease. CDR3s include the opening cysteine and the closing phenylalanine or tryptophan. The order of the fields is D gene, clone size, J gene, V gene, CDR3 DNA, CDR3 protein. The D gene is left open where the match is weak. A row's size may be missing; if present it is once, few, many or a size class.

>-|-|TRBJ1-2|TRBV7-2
TGTGCCAGCAGCTTAGCAAGAGAATATGGCTACACCTTC
CASSLAREYGYTF
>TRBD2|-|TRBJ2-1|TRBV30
TGTGCCTGGAGTGTACTAGCGGGCAATGAGCAGTTCTTC
CAWSVLAGNEQFF
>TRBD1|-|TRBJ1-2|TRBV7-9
TGTGCCAGCAGCTTAATCCCGGGACAGGATACCAACTATGGCTACACCTTC
CASSLIPGQDTNYGYTF
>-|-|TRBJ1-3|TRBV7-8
TGTGCCAGCAGCTTCGCGGGCTCTGGAAACACCATATATTTT
CASSFAGSGNTIYF
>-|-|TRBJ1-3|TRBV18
TGTGCCAGCTCACCACCGGGGCAGGGACTCGACGATGGAAACACCATATATTTT
CASSPPGQGLDDGNTIYF
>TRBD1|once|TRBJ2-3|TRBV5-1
TGCGCCAGCAGCCCGGGACAGGGAACAGATACGCAGTATTTT
CASSPGQGTDTQYF
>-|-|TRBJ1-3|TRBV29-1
TGCAGCGTTGGCGGCATCAACTCTGGAAACACCATATATTTT
CSVGGINSGNTIYF
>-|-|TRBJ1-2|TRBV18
TGTGCCAGCTCACCACCGGTGCAGGGCGGCTACACCTTC
CASSPPVQGGYTF
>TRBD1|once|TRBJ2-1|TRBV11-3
TGTGCCAGCAGCCCAACTGGGACAGGGGTTGACAATGAGCAGTTCTTC
CASSPTGTGVDNEQFF
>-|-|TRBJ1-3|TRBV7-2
TGTGCCAGCAGCTTAGTTGCGGGCTTTGGAAACACCATATATTTT
CASSLVAGFGNTIYF
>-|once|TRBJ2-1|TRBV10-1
TGCGCCAGCAGTGAGTCCCTATACAATGAGCAGTTCTTC
CASSESLYNEQFF
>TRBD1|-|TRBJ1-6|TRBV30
TGTGCCTGGAGGACAGGGTTTTCACCCCTCCACTTT
CAWRTGFSPLHF
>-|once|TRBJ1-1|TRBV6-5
TGTGCCAGCAGATTCCCCGGGGGCACTGAAGCTTTCTTT
CASRFPGGTEAFF
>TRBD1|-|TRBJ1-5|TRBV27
TGTGCCAGCGGGGGGACAGACGCCACGGTGCCCCAGCATTTT
CASGGTDATVPQHF
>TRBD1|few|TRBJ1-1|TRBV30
TGTGCCTGGAGTGTAGGGACAGTGAACACTGAAGCTTTCTTT
CAWSVGTVNTEAFF
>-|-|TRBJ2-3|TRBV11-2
TGTGCCAGCAGCTGGCGGTCTAGCACAGATACGCAGTATTTT
CASSWRSSTDTQYF
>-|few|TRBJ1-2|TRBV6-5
TGTGCCAGCAAGGGCGCCGCTAGCCCTAACTATGGCTACACCTTC
CASKGAASPNYGYTF
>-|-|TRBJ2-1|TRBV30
TGTGCCTGGAGGGCAGGGATACTAAACAATGAGCAGTTCTTC
CAWRAGILNNEQFF
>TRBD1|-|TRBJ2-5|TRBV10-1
TGCGCCAGCAGTCGACAGGGCCGGGAGACCCAGTACTTC
CASSRQGRETQYF
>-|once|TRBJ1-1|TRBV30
TGTGCCTGGAGCCGGGACACTGAAGCTTTCTTT
CAWSRDTEAFF
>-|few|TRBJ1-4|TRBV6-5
TGTGCCAGCACCCGGGGGGCTGATGAAAAACTGTTTTTT
CASTRGADEKLFF
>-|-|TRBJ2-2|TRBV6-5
TGTGCCAGCAGTCGTCAGACCGGGGAGCTGTTTTTT
CASSRQTGELFF
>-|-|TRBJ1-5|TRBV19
TGTGCCAGCTCCCAGGACTATCAGCCCCAGCATTTT
CASSQDYQPQHF
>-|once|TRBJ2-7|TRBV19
TGTGCCAGTTCGGACAGCCCCTACTACGAGCAGTACTTC
CASSDSPYYEQYF
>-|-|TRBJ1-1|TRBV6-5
TGTGCCAGCAGTTACGACCCAAGGAGCACTGAAGCTTTCTTT
CASSYDPRSTEAFF
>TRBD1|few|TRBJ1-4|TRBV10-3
TGTGCCATCAAGACTGGACAGGGCGATGAAAAACTGTTTTTT
CAIKTGQGDEKLFF
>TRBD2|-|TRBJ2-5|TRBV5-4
TGTGCCAGCAGCTTCTCTAGCGGGGGGACCCAGTACTTC
CASSFSSGGTQYF
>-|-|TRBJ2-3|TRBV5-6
TGTGCCAGCAGCTTACTTACAGGGAACACAGATACGCAGTATTTT
CASSLLTGNTDTQYF
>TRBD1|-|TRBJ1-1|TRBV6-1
TGTGCCAGCAGCGAAGCCCGACAGGGGTATACTGAAGCTTTCTTT
CASSEARQGYTEAFF
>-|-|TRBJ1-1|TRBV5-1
TGCGCCAGCAGCCCCCCACAGGGTTCGAGCACTGAAGCTTTCTTT
CASSPPQGSSTEAFF
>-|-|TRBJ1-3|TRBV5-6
TGTGCCAGCAGCTTGGGAGAAGCGGAAAACACCATATATTTT
CASSLGEAENTIYF
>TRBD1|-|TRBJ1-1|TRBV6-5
TGTGCCAGCAGGAACAGGGGGAGCAAGGGAACTGAAGCTTTCTTT
CASRNRGSKGTEAFF
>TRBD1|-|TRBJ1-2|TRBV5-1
TGCGCCAGCAGCAGTGGACAGGGCGTAGTCTATGGCTACACCTTC
CASSSGQGVVYGYTF
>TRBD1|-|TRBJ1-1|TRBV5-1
TGCGCCAGCAGCTCCGCTGGGACAGCTAACACTGAAGCTTTCTTT
CASSSAGTANTEAFF
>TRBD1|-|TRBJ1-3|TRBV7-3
TGTGCCAGCAGTCGACAGGGTAGACCTGGAAACACCATATATTTT
CASSRQGRPGNTIYF
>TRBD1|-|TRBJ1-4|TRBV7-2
TGTGCCAGCAGCTCAGGGACAGGAACAAATGAAAAACTGTTTTTT
CASSSGTGTNEKLFF
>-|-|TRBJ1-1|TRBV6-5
TGTGCCAGCAGTTCATACTTAAACACTGAAGCTTTCTTT
CASSSYLNTEAFF
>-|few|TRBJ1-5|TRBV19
TGTGCCAGCCGGGTCGGCGGCAATCAGCCCCAGCATTTT
CASRVGGNQPQHF
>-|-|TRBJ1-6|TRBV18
TGTGCCAGCTCACCACCGGGGGAGCGGGTTAGTTCACCCCTCCACTTT
CASSPPGERVSSPLHF
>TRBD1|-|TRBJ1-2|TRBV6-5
TGTGCCAGCAGTAGCTCACAGGGGGATCTCTATGGCTACACCTTC
CASSSSQGDLYGYTF
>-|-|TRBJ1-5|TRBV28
TGTGCCAGCAGTTCAAATCTCTTAGTGAGCAATCAGCCCCAGCATTTT
CASSSNLLVSNQPQHF
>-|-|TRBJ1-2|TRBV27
TGTGCCAGCAGTTTGAGTGGGGAAGGGGCGAGGGGCTACACCTTC
CASSLSGEGARGYTF
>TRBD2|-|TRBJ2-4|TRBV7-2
TGTGCCAGCAGCCAAGTAGCGGGGGGAGCCTCAGCCAAAAACATTCAGTACTTC
CASSQVAGGASAKNIQYF
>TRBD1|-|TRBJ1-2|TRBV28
TGTGCCAGCAGAAAAACAACAGGGGTTCCTATCTATGGCTACACCTTC
CASRKTTGVPIYGYTF
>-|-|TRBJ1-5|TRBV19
TGTGCCAGTAGTATGTCTAACAGCAATCAGCCCCAGCATTTT
CASSMSNSNQPQHF
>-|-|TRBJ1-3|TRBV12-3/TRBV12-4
TGTGCCAGCAGTTTTAGGGGCGGAAACACCATATATTTT
CASSFRGGNTIYF
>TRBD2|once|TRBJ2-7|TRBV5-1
TGCGCCAGCAGCTTGGCCGGCGCGGGGGGGCACGAGCAGTACTTC
CASSLAGAGGHEQYF
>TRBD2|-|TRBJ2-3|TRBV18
TGTGCCAGCTCACCATGGGGAGGGGTGGAGGATACGCAGTATTTT
CASSPWGGVEDTQYF
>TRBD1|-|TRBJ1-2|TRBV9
TGTGCCAGCAGCGTAGCCGGGACAGACTTTGACTATGGCTACACCTTC
CASSVAGTDFDYGYTF
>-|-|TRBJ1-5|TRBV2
TGTGCCAGCAGTGACCGACAGGCCCATCAGCCCCAGCATTTT
CASSDRQAHQPQHF
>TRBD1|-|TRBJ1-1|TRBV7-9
TGTGCCAGCAGCTTAGTGACAGGGCCCAGCACTGAAGCTTTCTTT
CASSLVTGPSTEAFF
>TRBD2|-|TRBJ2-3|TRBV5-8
TGTGCCAGCAGCAGCTCGGGGGGGGGCACAGATACGCAGTATTTT
CASSSSGGGTDTQYF
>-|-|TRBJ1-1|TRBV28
TGTGCCAGCAGTTCCCCCGGTCGGGCTTTCTTT
CASSSPGRAFF
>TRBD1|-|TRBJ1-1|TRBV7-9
TGTGCCAGCAGCCCTAGGGACAGGGCCCGTGAAACTGAAGCTTTCTTT
CASSPRDRARETEAFF
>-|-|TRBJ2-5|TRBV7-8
TGTGCCAGCAGCACCGCTACGGGGGAGACCCAGTACTTC
CASSTATGETQYF